These 5 T cell receptor beta chains were all obtained from the same sample, sequenced in a study of identical twins. One entry per CDR3 protein results from TCRdb running MiXCR on the 5' RACE reads. The table includes roughly 700,000 distinct CDR3 sequences, about 9.4% detected once. The same sample was also used in a study of yellow fever vaccine responses in identical twins.

What was sequenced was PBMCs. Receptor source: a woman aged 18-30 years in good health.

This clonotype was detected ten times or more. The V call is TRBV12-3 or TRBV12-4, the J call TRBJ1-1; tentative D call: TRBD1 (6 bases). The V and J ends lost 6 bases and 5 bases respectively, with 16 bases between them. The CDR3 is 14 amino acids. The CDR3: CASSTGTRGTEAFF. The DNA for the CDR3 is TGTGCCAGCAGCACCGGGACAAGGGGGACTGAAGCTTTCTTT.

This clonotype occurred many times. This chain links TRBV12-3 or TRBV12-4 with TRBJ2-1; 7 bases align to TRBD1. The CDR3 is 14 residues long. Germline trimming cut 5 bases from V and 6 bases from J; bases unmatched to any gene: 7. The CDR3 spells CASSAPGQPNEQFF. For the CDR3, the DNA is TGTGCCAGCAGTGCACCGGGACAGCCCAATGAGCAGTTCTTC.

This clonotype showed up just a few times. The chain has TRBV6-5 and TRBJ2-6; D is unclear. Trimming took off 0 bases at V and 2 bases at J, with 5 bases between the two ends. Germline lookup yields CDR1 MNHEY and CDR2 SVGAGI. This CDR3 is 15 amino acids long. This CDR3 reads CASSYSFAGANVLTF. The CDR3 DNA reads TGTGCCAGCAGTTACTCATTCGCTGGGGCCAACGTCCTGACTTTC.

This clonotype was seen repeatedly, ten times or more. The rearrangement links TRBV29-1 to TRBJ2-1; 14 positions match TRBD2. This CDR3 comprises 16 residues. Germline V gene lookup returns CDR1 SQVTM and CDR2 ANQGSEA. The V and J ends lost 3 bases and 4 bases, in that order; junction bases with no gene match: 5. The CDR3 bases are TGCAGCGTTGAGGGACTAGCGGGAGTCTTTTACAATGAGCAGTTCTTC. Translation gives CSVEGLAGVFYNEQFF.

This clonotype was observed a few times. J is TRBJ2-7 and V is TRBV5-1; D is possibly TRBD1 or TRBD2 (5 bases each). From germline, CDR1 is SGHRS and CDR2 YFSETQ. The CDR3 is 14 amino acids. Trimming pared 3 bases from V and 0 bases from J, leaving 10 bases between. CDR3 sequence: CASSWDASSYEQYF. The DNA for the CDR3 is TGCGCCAGCAGCTGGGACGCGAGCTCCTACGAGCAGTACTTC.